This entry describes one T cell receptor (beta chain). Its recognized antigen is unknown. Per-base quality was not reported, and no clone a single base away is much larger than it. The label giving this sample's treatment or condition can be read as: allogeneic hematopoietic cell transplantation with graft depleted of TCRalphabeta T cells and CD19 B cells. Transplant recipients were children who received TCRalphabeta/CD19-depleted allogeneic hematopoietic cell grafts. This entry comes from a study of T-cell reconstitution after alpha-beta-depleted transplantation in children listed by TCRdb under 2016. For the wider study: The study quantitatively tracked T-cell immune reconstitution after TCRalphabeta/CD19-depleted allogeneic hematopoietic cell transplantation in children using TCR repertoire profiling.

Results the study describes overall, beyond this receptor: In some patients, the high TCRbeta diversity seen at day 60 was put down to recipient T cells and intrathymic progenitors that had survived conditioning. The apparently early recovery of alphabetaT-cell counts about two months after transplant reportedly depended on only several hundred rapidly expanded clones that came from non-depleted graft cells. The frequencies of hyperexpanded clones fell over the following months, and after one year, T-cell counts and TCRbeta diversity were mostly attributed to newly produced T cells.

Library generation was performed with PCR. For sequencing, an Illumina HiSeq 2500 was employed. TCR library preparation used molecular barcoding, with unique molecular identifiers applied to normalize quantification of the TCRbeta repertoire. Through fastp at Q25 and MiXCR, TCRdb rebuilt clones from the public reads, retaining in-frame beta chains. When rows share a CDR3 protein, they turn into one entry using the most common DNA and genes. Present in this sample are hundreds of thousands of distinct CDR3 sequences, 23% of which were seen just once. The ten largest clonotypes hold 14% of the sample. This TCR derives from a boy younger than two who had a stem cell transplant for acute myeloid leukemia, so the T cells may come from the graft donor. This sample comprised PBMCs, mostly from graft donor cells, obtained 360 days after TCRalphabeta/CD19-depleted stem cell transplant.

The CDR3 here reads CASSLSANTEAFF. The bases are TGTGCCAGCAGCTTGTCGGCGAACACTGAAGCTTTCTTT. The V and J genes are TRBV7-9 and TRBJ1-1; no D gene is confidently identified. In the germline V gene (reference sequence), CDR1 corresponds to SEHNR and CDR2 to FQNEAQ. Taken from cysteine to phenylalanine, the CDR3 has 13 residues. This entry keeps only the CDR3 DNA: 39 bases, framed from base 1. A distance of 6 bases separates the germline ends of V and J, which lose 3 bases and 1 base respectively.